What follows are 6 T cell receptor beta chains derived from one specimen sequenced in a study of PD-1 blockade in classical Hodgkin lymphoma. Time point specified: cycle 4 day 1 (C4D1), after less than 7 weeks of nivolumab. After autologous stem cell transplantation all patients relapsed, and prior brentuximab vedotin exposure differed between cohorts. Repertoires were generated with immunoSEQ multiplex PCR, while TCRdb's copy carries only in-frame clones and drops some. Here the sample spans 90,000 or so clones, 78% being singletons. The sequencing here drew on peripheral blood mononuclear cells (PBMCs), taken before the fourth cycle of nivolumab. These TCRs come from a human donor with classical Hodgkin lymphoma.

The gene calls are TRBV19 and TRBJ2-1, with D possibly matching TRBD1 (5 bases). Trimming removed 2 bases at V and 0 bases at J, with 11 bases between. The CDR3 loop spans 16 amino acids. Germline CDR1 reads LNHDA; CDR2 reads SQIVND (reference sequence). This CDR3 reads CASSIFRVSSYNEQFF. DNA for the CDR3: TGTGCCAGTAGTATATTCAGGGTGAGCTCCTACAATGAGCAGTTCTTC.

The chain employs TRBV7-2 and TRBJ1-2, with no clear D. CDR1 is SGHTA, CDR2 FQGNSA, per germline. The V gene lost 2 bases and the J gene lost 0 bases, with 7 bases spanning the gap. The CDR3 runs 14 residues. The DNA of the CDR3 is TGTGCCAGCAGCTTAATAGGGACTAACTATGGCTACACCTTC. Protein product: CASSLIGTNYGYTF.

V is TRBV6-5 and J is TRBJ2-7; D is undetermined. Germline CDR1 reads MNHEY; CDR2 reads SVGAGI. V dropped 8 bases and J dropped 2 bases, with 10 bases sitting between them. The CDR3 sequence is 12 residues long. DNA for the CDR3: TGTGCCAGCGGAGACATGCCCTACGAGCAGTACTTC. Translating it yields CASGDMPYEQYF.

The chain employs TRBV18 and TRBJ1-2, with 7 positions matching TRBD1. After removal of 3 bases from V and 2 bases from J, the junction contained 6 bases not matched to a gene. Looked up from germline, CDR1 is KGHSH and CDR2 is LQKENI. This CDR3 region has 15 residues. This chain's CDR3 is CASSPATGSNYGYTF. Written as DNA, the CDR3 is TGTGCCAGCTCACCCGCGACAGGGTCAAACTATGGCTACACCTTC.

This clone was detected a few times. The CDR3 here is CASSYSGGTGELFF. The CDR3 DNA is TGTGCCAGCAGTTACTCCGGGGGGACCGGGGAGCTGTTTTTT. The chain has TRBV6-6 and TRBJ2-2; the match to TRBD2 covers 7 bases. The junction had 0 bases not matched to a gene; V was cut back by 0 bases and J by 5 bases. The length of the CDR3 is 14 residues. From germline, CDR1 is MNHNY and CDR2 SVGAGI (reference sequence).

This chain links TRBV4-1 with TRBJ2-1; 13 bases map to TRBD2. J was trimmed by 5 bases and V by 0 bases; bases with no gene match: 4. The CDR3 runs 17 residues. Germline lookup yields CDR1 MGHRA and CDR2 YSYEKL. The CDR3 DNA reads TGCGCCAGCAGCCAAGAGACCGGGACTAGCGGGAACAATGAGCAGTTCTTC. This sequence encodes CASSQETGTSGNNEQFF.